Following are 13 T cell receptor beta chains from one sample sequenced in a study of cytomegalovirus exposure and HLA in healthy donors. The PCR had 60 Vbeta and 13 Jbeta primers. TCRdb keeps only in-frame clones here, not all; method: immunoSEQ multiplex PCR. The profile shows some 130,000 clones, roughly 77% of them singletons. Source material: PBMCs. All receptors come from a man in his thirties or forties in good health.

V gene TRBV10-3 combines with J gene TRBJ2-7; TRBD2 might be the D (6 bases). Trimming stripped 3 bases from V and 5 bases from J, with 17 bases between. The CDR3 runs to 15 residues. Germline V gene sequence: CDR1 ENHRY, CDR2 SYGVKD. The CDR3 protein is CAISESTSSADEQYF. In nucleotides, the CDR3 is TGTGCCATCAGTGAAAGTACTAGCTCGGCGGACGAGCAGTACTTC.

The chain links TRBV4-1 to TRBJ2-1, with 14 bases fitting TRBD2. The junction had 1 base not matched to a gene; V was cut back by 3 bases and J by 3 bases. The germline CDR1 and CDR2 sequences are MGHRA and YSYEKL. The CDR3 totals 16 residues. DNA of the CDR3: TGCGCCAGCAGCCACGGGACTAGCGGGAGCTACAATGAGCAGTTCTTC. The encoded protein is CASSHGTSGSYNEQFF.

This chain uses TRBV9 with TRBJ1-1, with TRBD1 identical over 10 bases. With V trimmed by 4 bases and J by 10 bases, 16 bases remained unmatched. This CDR3 is 16 amino acids long. Germline CDR1 SGDLS, CDR2 YYNGEE. This chain's CDR3 is CASSPRDRGLVRGAFF. In DNA, the CDR3 is TGTGCCAGCAGCCCACGGGACAGGGGTTTGGTGAGGGGAGCTTTCTTT.

A note on this clone: A junction end diverges from the germline sequence, so it may reflect a read error. The rearrangement joins TRBV7-9 to TRBJ1-5; tentatively, D is TRBD1 (6 bases). The CDR3 runs to 14 residues. Germline CDR1 is SEHNR and CDR2 is FQNEAQ (reference sequence). The CDR3 DNA reads as TGTTCCAGCAGGCCTACAGGGAAAGATCAGCCCCAGCATTTT. Translating it yields CSSRPTGKDQPQHF.

The chain carries TRBV19 and TRBJ2-5, with TRBD2 matching 7 bases. J was trimmed by 4 bases and V by 5 bases; bases with no gene match: 4. Germline V gene data show CDR1 as LNHDA and CDR2 as SQIVND (reference sequence). This CDR3 spans 13 amino acids. Here the CDR3 reads CASSPREAETQYF. CDR3 coding DNA: TGTGCCAGTAGTCCCCGGGAGGCAGAGACCCAGTACTTC.

V gene TRBV5-1 combines with J gene TRBJ2-7; D is ambiguous. V lost 5 bases to trimming and J lost 1 base, with 7 bases between them. Germline V gene sequence: CDR1 SGHRS, CDR2 YFSETQ. CDR3 size: 12 residues. The CDR3 DNA reads as TGCGCCAGCAGTTCCGGGTCCTACGAGCAGTACTTC. It is translated as CASSSGSYEQYF.

There are a few counts of this clone. The chain uses TRBV19 and TRBJ2-7; 7 bases are shared with TRBD2. The junction had 12 bases not matched to a gene; V was cut back by 6 bases and J by 7 bases. CDR1 and CDR2 from the germline V gene are LNHDA and SQIVND (reference sequence). The CDR3 covers 14 residues. The CDR3 nucleotides are TGTGCCAGTAGCCTCTCGCGGGAGTCTCGGGAGCAGTACTTC. Its protein is CASSLSRESREQYF.

CDR3 bases: TGCAGCGTAGGACAGGTCCCCTCTAACTATGGCTACACCTTC. This translates into CSVGQVPSNYGYTF. This chain uses TRBV29-1 with TRBJ1-2, with 7 nucleotides matching TRBD1. Germline CDR1 is SQVTM and CDR2 is ANQGSEA. The CDR3 runs 14 residues. Trimming removed 6 bases from V and 0 bases from J; junction bases left unmatched: 7.

V is TRBV7-9 and J is TRBJ2-7, with TRBD1 as a possible D gene (5 bases). The CDR3 runs to 12 residues. The germline CDR1 and CDR2 sequences are SEHNR and FQNEAQ (reference sequence). V gave up 6 bases and J gave up 6 bases, with 12 bases separating them. CDR3 nucleotides: TGTGCCAGCAGGGAAACCCAGGGCGAGCAGTACTTC. Its translation: CASRETQGEQYF.

The V and J genes are TRBV15 and TRBJ2-3; 13 nucleotides agree with TRBD2. The CDR3 is made up of 16 amino acids. V lost 4 bases and J lost 7; bases outside the gene matches: 8. Looked up from germline, CDR1 is LNHNV and CDR2 is YYDKDF (reference sequence). In DNA form, the CDR3 reads TGTGCCACCAGCATGACTAGCGGGAGGACTACCAATACGCAGTATTTT. This encodes CATSMTSGRTTNTQYF.

The V gene is TRBV27, the J gene TRBJ2-7; 8 bases map to TRBD1. Germline CDR1 MNHEY, CDR2 SMNVEV (reference sequence). This CDR3 region has 14 residues. After removal of 1 base from V and 4 bases from J, the junction contained 3 bases not matched to a gene. CDR3 nucleotide sequence: TGTGCCAGCAGTTTATGGGACAGGATATACGAGCAGTACTTC. Translation: CASSLWDRIYEQYF.

J is TRBJ1-1 and V is TRBV7-9, with D perhaps matching TRBD1 (5 bases). The ends were cut back, 2 bases at V and 5 bases at J, with 18 bases in the middle. Germline CDR1 SEHNR, CDR2 FQNEAQ (reference sequence). The CDR3 is 16 amino acids. The CDR3 DNA reads as TGTGCCAGCAGCTTAATTTTCCACCAGGAGGGGACTGAAGCTTTCTTT. This translates into CASSLIFHQEGTEAFF.

The chain employs TRBV15 and TRBJ2-1, with a possible D match to TRBD2 (6 bases). V lost 3 bases and J lost 9, with 9 bases in between. Germline CDR1 LNHNV, CDR2 YYDKDF (reference sequence). The CDR3 covers 12 residues. Here the CDR3 DNA reads TGTGCCACCAGCAGCGGGAGTCGTGAGCAGTTCTTC. This translates into CATSSGSREQFF.